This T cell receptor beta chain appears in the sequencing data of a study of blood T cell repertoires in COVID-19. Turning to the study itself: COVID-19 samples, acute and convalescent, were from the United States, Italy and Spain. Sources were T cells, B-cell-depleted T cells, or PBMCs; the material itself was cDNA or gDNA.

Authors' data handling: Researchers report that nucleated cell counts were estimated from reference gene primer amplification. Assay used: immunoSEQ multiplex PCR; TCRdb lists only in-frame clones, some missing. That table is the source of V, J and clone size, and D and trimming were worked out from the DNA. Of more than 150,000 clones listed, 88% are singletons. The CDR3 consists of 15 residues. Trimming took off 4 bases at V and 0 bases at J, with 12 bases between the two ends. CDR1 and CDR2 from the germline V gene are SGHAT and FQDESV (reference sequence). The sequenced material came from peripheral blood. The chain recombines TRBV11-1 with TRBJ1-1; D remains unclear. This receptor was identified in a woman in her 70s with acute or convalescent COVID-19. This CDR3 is CASSSGFGLNTEAFF. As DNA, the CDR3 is TGTGCCAGCAGCTCCGGTTTCGGTCTGAACACTGAAGCTTTCTTT.